The 25 T cell receptor beta chains in this list originate from one sample, sequenced in a study of T cell changes during pregnancy in multiple sclerosis. Assay: immunoSEQ multiplex PCR; the TCRdb copy retains only in-frame clones and omits some. The sample records tens of thousands of clones, nearly 95% being singletons. The sample here was peripheral blood, taken in the first trimester of pregnancy. These receptors came from a female donor with multiple sclerosis, enrolled in a pregnancy study.

The V gene is TRBV7-3, the J gene TRBJ1-1; 9 bases are shared with TRBD1. Germline V gene sequence: CDR1 SGHTA, CDR2 FQGTGA. The CDR3 totals 15 residues. V gave up 4 bases and J gave up 4 bases; unmatched junction bases: 7. CDR3 coding DNA: TGTGCCAGCAGCTACCACAGGGGGCAGGGCACTGAAGCTTTCTTT. Translated: CASSYHRGQGTEAFF.

This CDR3 is CASHKNLATDTQYF. CDR3 sequence (DNA): TGCGCCAGTCACAAGAACCTAGCAACAGATACGCAGTATTTT. The gene calls are TRBV10-2 and TRBJ2-3, with D possibly being TRBD2 (5 bases). CDR3 length: 14 residues. Germline CDR1 is WSHSY and CDR2 is SAAADI. The V end lost 9 bases, the J end lost 3 bases, and 16 bases lay between the germline ends.

This rearrangement joins TRBV21-1 to TRBJ2-2; TRBD2, the D gene given by the table, was not confirmed from the DNA. TRBV21-1 is a pseudogene. This CDR3 region has 14 residues. The DNA for the CDR3 is TGTGCCAGCAGCAGGGGGGTGGACACCGGGGAGCTGTTTTTT. Translated: CASSRGVDTGELFF.

The chain joins TRBV27 to TRBJ2-2; 7 bases fit TRBD2. The CDR3 is 17 residues long. Germline values: CDR1 MNHEY, CDR2 SMNVEV (reference sequence). Trimming cost V 3 bases and J 5 bases; bases outside gene matches: 12. This CDR3 reads CASSFSLANTWTGELFF. The DNA for the CDR3 is TGTGCCAGCAGTTTTTCACTAGCGAATACTTGGACCGGGGAGCTGTTTTTT.

This clone was detected once. V usage is TRBV7-9 and J usage is TRBJ1-2; TRBD1 matches 7 bases. CDR1 and CDR2 (germline): SEHNR, FQNEAQ (reference sequence). The length of the CDR3 is 14 residues. The J segment lost 4 bases and the V segment lost 2 bases, leaving 4 bases of the junction unmatched. In DNA, the CDR3 is TGTGCCAGCAGCTTAACCCGGGACAGCTATGGCTACACCTTC. Its translation: CASSLTRDSYGYTF.

The chain is built from TRBV5-1 and TRBJ2-3; a weak D match, TRBD1 (6 bases). Germline loops: CDR1 SGHRS, CDR2 YFSETQ. V was cut by 5 bases and J by 4 bases, with 14 bases left in between. CDR3 length: 14 residues. The CDR3 loop reads CASRILAGADTQYF. The CDR3 DNA reads as TGCGCCAGCAGGATCTTGGCAGGGGCAGATACGCAGTATTTT.

Comment on this clone: The limits of the CDR3 on the DNA are not certain, so only TCRdb's listed CDR3 is given. The CDR3 loop reads CATSVPPAPGTGRPYEQYF. The V gene is TRBV15, the J gene TRBJ2-7; the table's TRBD1 call for D was not verified on the DNA. The length of the CDR3 is 19 amino acids, counting both ends. Germline lookup yields CDR1 LNHNV and CDR2 YYDKDF (reference sequence).

The chain couples TRBV5-1 to TRBJ1-4; D is unresolved. The germline V gene has CDR1 SGHRS and CDR2 YFSETQ. The V gene lost 0 bases and the J gene lost 7 bases, with 10 bases spanning the gap. This CDR3 region has 14 residues. CDR3 in DNA: TGCGCCAGCAGCTTGGGACACCTCTCTGAAAAACTGTTTTTT. It specifies CASSLGHLSEKLFF.

The chain carries TRBV29-1 and TRBJ2-7; TRBD2 matches 7 bases. Germline V gene data show CDR1 as SQVTM and CDR2 as ANQGSEA. With V trimmed by 4 bases and J by 5 bases, 11 bases remained unmatched. This CDR3 is 14 amino acids long. The CDR3 region is CSVGPGVGTNEQYF. The DNA of the CDR3 is TGCAGCGTTGGCCCGGGAGTAGGGACTAACGAGCAGTACTTC.

V usage is TRBV4-2 and J usage is TRBJ2-5, with no clear D. Trimming pared 1 base from V and 2 bases from J, leaving 8 bases between. Looked up from germline, CDR1 is LGHNA and CDR2 is YNFKEQ. This CDR3 has 14 amino acids. The CDR3 region has the DNA TGTGCCAGCAGCCAAGGTAAACTGCAAGAGACCCAGTACTTC. Protein: CASSQGKLQETQYF.

J is TRBJ1-4 and V is TRBV15; D gene uncertain. The CDR3 has 15 residues. Germline CDR1 reads LNHNV; CDR2 reads YYDKDF (reference sequence). Trimming stripped 1 base from V and 8 bases from J, with 14 bases between. The CDR3 DNA follows: TGTGCCACCAGCAGAGCCAAGGCTATAGCCGAAAAACTGTTTTTT. It specifies CATSRAKAIAEKLFF.

This clone was seen only once. The chain is built from TRBV4-3 and TRBJ1-4, with TRBD1 as a possible D gene (5 bases). Looked up from germline, CDR1 is LGHNA and CDR2 is YSLEER. This CDR3 has 18 residues. V gave up 4 bases and J gave up 0 bases, with 18 bases separating them. CDR3 region: CASSPFGGSFATNEKLFF. As DNA, the CDR3 is TGCGCCAGCAGCCCTTTTGGGGGGAGCTTTGCAACTAATGAAAAACTGTTTTTT.

The chain recombines TRBV6-1 with TRBJ1-1, with D perhaps matching TRBD1 (6 bases). V was clipped by 2 bases and J by 3 bases, with 22 bases between them. The CDR3 extends over 18 amino acids. Germline V gene sequence: CDR1 MNHNS, CDR2 SASEGT. This CDR3 reads CASSEILQPTGGDTEAFF. Written as DNA, the CDR3 is TGTGCCAGCAGTGAAATTCTGCAACCGACAGGTGGGGACACTGAAGCTTTCTTT.

The gene calls are TRBV7-8 and TRBJ2-7; D gene uncertain. V was pared by 5 bases and J by 4 bases, with 18 bases between. Germline CDR1 reads SGHVS; CDR2 reads FQNEAQ. The CDR3 is 15 residues long. CDR3 DNA: TGTGCCAGCAGCCACCCCACTGTCAAAAGATACGAGCAGTACTTC. Translated, it gives CASSHPTVKRYEQYF.

The CDR3 region has the DNA TGTGCCAGCAGGTCCGGGACAGCAATATACTACGAGCAGTACTTC. This codes for CASRSGTAIYYEQYF. The chain joins TRBV6-5 to TRBJ2-7; TRBD1 aligns across 7 bases. The CDR3 consists of 15 residues. CDR1 and CDR2 from the germline V gene are MNHEY and SVGAGI. V shed 6 bases and J 3 bases; nucleotides not matched to a gene: 11.

V gene TRBV4-1 combines with J gene TRBJ2-2; maybe TRBD1 (5 bases). CDR1 is MGHRA, CDR2 YSYEKL, per germline. The CDR3 sequence is 17 residues long. V lost 1 base and J lost 8, with 20 bases in between. In DNA form, the CDR3 reads TGCGCCAGCAGCCAAGCAAGTGCGGCAGGGCTCGCTGGGGAGCTGTTTTTT. It codes for CASSQASAAGLAGELFF.

The chain links TRBV27 to TRBJ1-4; a weak D match, TRBD1 (5 bases). V was pared by 2 bases and J by 7 bases, with 20 bases between. The CDR3 spans 17 residues. Germline V CDR1 and CDR2: MNHEY, SMNVEV (reference sequence). The CDR3 reads CASSLTVWRGEGEKLFF. The CDR3 nucleotides are TGTGCCAGCAGTTTAACTGTATGGAGGGGAGAGGGTGAAAAACTGTTTTTT.

The chain uses TRBV7-8 and TRBJ2-7, with 9 nucleotides matching TRBD2. The junction had 9 bases not matched to a gene; V was cut back by 1 base and J by 2 bases. There are 17 residues in the CDR3. CDR1 and CDR2 (germline): SGHVS, FQNEAQ. CDR3 nucleotide sequence: TGTGCCAGCAGCTTAGGTTCGTCGCGCGGGGGGGCCTACGAGCAGTACTTC. Amino acid sequence: CASSLGSSRGGAYEQYF.

This clone was detected a few times. The chain's CDR3 is CASSQGTSGHYEQYF. CDR3 nucleotides: TGCGCCAGCAGCCAAGGGACTAGCGGACACTACGAGCAGTACTTC. V is TRBV4-3 and J is TRBJ2-7, with 10 bases that match TRBD2. CDR3 length: 15 residues. The germline V gene encodes CDR1 LGHNA and CDR2 YSLEER. J was trimmed by 3 bases and V by 1 base; bases with no gene match: 3.

The V gene is TRBV5-5, the J gene TRBJ1-3, with a possible D match to TRBD1 (5 bases). Trimming pared 4 bases from V and 0 bases from J, leaving 11 bases between. CDR3 length equals 15 residues. Germline lookup yields CDR1 SGHKS and CDR2 YYEKEE (reference sequence). CDR3 in DNA: TGTGCCAGCAGCCCGGACACCTCCTCTGGAAACACCATATATTTT. It specifies CASSPDTSSGNTIYF.

The genes are TRBV7-2 and TRBJ2-7, with TRBD2 matching over 9 bases. Germline CDR1 SGHTA, CDR2 FQGNSA. There are 14 residues in the CDR3. Trimming cost V 5 bases and J 1 base; bases outside gene matches: 3. In DNA, the CDR3 is TGTGCCAGCAGCGCAAGCGGGGGGTCCTACGAGCAGTACTTC. It encodes CASSASGGSYEQYF. Together with reference TRBV7-2 and TRBJ2-7, the CDR3 gives the full variable domain: GAGVSQSPSNKVTEKGKDVELRCDPISGHTALYWYRQSLGQGLEFLIYFQGNSAPDKSGLPSDRFSAERTGGSVSTLTIQRTQQEDSAVYLCASSASGGSYEQYFGPGTRLTVT.

V gene TRBV2 combines with J gene TRBJ2-2; the D gene is possibly TRBD2 (6 bases). V dropped 7 bases and J dropped 7 bases, with 22 bases sitting between them. Germline V lookup: CDR1 SNHLY, CDR2 FYNNEI. The CDR3 totals 16 residues. The CDR3 DNA sequence: TGTGCCAGCATCTCCCTCCGGGACTTTAACGGCGGGGAGCTGTTTTTT. This encodes CASISLRDFNGGELFF.

The V and J genes are TRBV7-2 and TRBJ2-3, with D perhaps TRBD2 (6 bases). This CDR3 contains 15 residues. V dropped 10 bases and J dropped 4 bases, with 21 bases sitting between them. From germline, CDR1 is SGHTA and CDR2 FQGNSA. In DNA form, the CDR3 reads TGTGCCACCGACCGGCTCGGACTATCAGCAGATACGCAGTATTTT. The encoded protein is CATDRLGLSADTQYF.

The gene calls are TRBV5-5 and TRBJ1-1; the D gene is possibly TRBD1 (5 bases). The CDR3 length is 15 residues. CDR1 SGHKS and CDR2 YYEKEE come from the germline V gene (reference sequence). V was cut by 1 base and J by 5 bases, with 15 bases left in between. The CDR3 coding sequence is TGTGCCAGCAGCTTGTTGGCAGGGTTTGGTACTGAAGCTTTCTTT. Its translation: CASSLLAGFGTEAFF. Looking up the rest from reference TRBV5-5 and TRBJ1-1 gives the full variable domain: DAGVTQSPTHLIKTRGQQVTLRCSPISGHKSVSWYQQVLGQGPQFIFQYYEKEERGRGNFPDRFSARQFPNYSSELNVNALLLGDSALYLCASSLLAGFGTEAFFGQGTRLTVV.

The chain has TRBV7-6 and TRBJ2-2, with TRBD1 identical over 8 bases. V lost 3 bases to trimming and J lost 2 bases; unmatched junction nucleotides: 2. Germline assignment: CDR1 SGHVS and CDR2 FNYEAQ. The CDR3 has 15 amino acids. The CDR3 protein is CASSFDRGNTGELFF. The CDR3, as DNA: TGTGCCAGCAGCTTTGACAGGGGAAACACCGGGGAGCTGTTTTTT.